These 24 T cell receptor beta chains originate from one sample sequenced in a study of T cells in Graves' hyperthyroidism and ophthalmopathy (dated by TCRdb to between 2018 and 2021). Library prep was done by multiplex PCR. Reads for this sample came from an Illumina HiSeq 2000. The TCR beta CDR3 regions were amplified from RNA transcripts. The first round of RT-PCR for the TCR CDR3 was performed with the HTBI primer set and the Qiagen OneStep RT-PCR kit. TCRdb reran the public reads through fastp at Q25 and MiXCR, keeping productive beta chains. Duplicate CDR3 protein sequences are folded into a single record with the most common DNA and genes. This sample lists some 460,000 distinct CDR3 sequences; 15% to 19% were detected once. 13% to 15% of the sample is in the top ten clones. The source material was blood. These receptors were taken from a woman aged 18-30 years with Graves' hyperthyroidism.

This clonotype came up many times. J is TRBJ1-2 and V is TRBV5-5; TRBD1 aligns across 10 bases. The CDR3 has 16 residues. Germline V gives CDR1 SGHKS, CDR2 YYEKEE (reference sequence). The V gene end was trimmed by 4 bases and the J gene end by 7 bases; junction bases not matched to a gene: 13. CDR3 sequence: CASSGGVGQGIGGYTF. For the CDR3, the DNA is TGTGCCAGCAGCGGAGGAGTGGGACAGGGGATCGGTGGCTACACCTTC.

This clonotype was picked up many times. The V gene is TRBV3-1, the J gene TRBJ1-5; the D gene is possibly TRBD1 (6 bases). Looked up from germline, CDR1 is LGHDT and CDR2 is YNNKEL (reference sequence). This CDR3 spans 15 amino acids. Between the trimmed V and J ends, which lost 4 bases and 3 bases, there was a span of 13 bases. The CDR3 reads CASSPSGGLNQPQHF. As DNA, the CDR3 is TGTGCCAGCAGCCCGAGTGGGGGCCTCAATCAGCCCCAGCATTTT.

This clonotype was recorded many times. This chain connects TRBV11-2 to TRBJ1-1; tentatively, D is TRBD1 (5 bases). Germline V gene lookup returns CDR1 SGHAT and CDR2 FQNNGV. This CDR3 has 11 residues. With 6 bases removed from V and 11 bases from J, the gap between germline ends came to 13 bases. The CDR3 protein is CASSPGLTAFF. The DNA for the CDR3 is TGTGCCAGCAGTCCGGGACTTACGGCTTTCTTT.

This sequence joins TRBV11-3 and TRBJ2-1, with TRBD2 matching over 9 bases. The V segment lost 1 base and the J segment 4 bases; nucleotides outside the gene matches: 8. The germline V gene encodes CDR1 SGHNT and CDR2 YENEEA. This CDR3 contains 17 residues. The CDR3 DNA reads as TGTGCCAGCAGCTTAGGGACTAGCGAGAGGGATTACAATGAGCAGTTCTTC. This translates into CASSLGTSERDYNEQFF.

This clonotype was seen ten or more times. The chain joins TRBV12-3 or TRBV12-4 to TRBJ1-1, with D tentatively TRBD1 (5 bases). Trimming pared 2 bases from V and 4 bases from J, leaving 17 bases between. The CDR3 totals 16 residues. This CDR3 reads CASSLRRAPAGTEAFF. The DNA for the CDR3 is TGTGCCAGCAGTTTACGCAGGGCACCTGCGGGCACTGAAGCTTTCTTT.

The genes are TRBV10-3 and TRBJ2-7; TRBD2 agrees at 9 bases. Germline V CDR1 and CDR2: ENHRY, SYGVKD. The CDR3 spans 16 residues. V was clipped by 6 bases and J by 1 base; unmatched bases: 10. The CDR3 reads CAIRPALAGTSYEQYF. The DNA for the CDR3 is TGTGCCATCAGGCCGGCACTAGCGGGTACATCCTACGAGCAGTACTTC.

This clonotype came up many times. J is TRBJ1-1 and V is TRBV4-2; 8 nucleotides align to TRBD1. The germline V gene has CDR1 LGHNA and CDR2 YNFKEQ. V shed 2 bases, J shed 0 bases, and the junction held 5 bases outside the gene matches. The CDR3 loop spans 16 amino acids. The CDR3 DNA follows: TGTGCCAGCAGCCAACGCAGACAGGGGATGAACACTGAAGCTTTCTTT. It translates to CASSQRRQGMNTEAFF.

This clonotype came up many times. The CDR3 loop reads CSARVELVNTEAFF. For the CDR3, the DNA is TGCAGTGCTAGAGTAGAGTTGGTGAACACTGAAGCTTTCTTT. This chain uses TRBV20-1 with TRBJ1-1; D is unclear. The CDR3 extends over 14 amino acids. Germline loops: CDR1 DFQATT, CDR2 SNEGSKA (reference sequence). Trimming removed 1 base at V and 0 bases at J, with 9 bases between.

The CDR3 here is CASSSASTGNYGYTF. DNA for the CDR3: TGTGCCAGTAGTTCCGCCTCGACAGGGAACTATGGCTACACCTTC. The chain uses TRBV19 and TRBJ1-2; TRBD1 matches at 7 bases. Looked up from germline, CDR1 is LNHDA and CDR2 is SQIVND (reference sequence). This CDR3 spans 15 amino acids. J lost 2 bases, V lost 5 bases, and 8 bases had no gene match.

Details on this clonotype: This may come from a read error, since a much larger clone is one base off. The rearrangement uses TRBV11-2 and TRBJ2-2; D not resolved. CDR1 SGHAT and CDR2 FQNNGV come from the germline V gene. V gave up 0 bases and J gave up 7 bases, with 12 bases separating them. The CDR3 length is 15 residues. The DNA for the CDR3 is TGTGCCAGCAGCTTAGATCAGATCTTTTACGGGGAGCTGTTTTTT. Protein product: CASSLDQIFYGELFF.

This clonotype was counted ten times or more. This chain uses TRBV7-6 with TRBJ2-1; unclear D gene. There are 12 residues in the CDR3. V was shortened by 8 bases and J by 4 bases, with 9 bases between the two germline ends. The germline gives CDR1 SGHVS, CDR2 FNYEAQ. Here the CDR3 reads CASASLYNEQFF. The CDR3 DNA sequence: TGTGCCAGCGCCAGTCTGTACAATGAGCAGTTCTTC. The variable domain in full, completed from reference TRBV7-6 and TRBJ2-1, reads GAGVSQSPRYKVTKRGQDVALRCDPISGHVSLYWYRQALGQGPEFLTYFNYEAQQDKSGLPNDRFSAERPEGSISTLTIQRTEQRDSAMYRCASASLYNEQFFGPGTRLTVL.

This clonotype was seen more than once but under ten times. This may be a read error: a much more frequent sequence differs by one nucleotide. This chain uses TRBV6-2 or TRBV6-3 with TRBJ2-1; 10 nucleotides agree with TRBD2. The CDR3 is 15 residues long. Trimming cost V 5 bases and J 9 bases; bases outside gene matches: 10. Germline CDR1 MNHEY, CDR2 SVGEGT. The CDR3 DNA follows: TGTGCCAGCAGTGGAGAACCTAGCGGGAGCGGTGAGCAGTTCTTC. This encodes CASSGEPSGSGEQFF.

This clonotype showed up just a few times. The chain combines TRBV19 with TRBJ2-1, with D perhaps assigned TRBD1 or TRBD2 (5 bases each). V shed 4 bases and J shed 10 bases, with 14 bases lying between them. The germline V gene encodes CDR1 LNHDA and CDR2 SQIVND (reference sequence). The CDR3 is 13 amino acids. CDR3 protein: CASSTDTGQEQFF. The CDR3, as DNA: TGTGCCAGTAGTACAGATACGGGGCAGGAGCAGTTCTTC.

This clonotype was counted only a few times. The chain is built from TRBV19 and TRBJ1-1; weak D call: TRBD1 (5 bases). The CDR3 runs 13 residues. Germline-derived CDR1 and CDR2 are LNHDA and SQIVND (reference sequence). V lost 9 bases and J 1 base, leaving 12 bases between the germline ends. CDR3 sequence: CASTPGANTEAFF. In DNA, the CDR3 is TGTGCCAGCACCCCCGGGGCGAACACTGAAGCTTTCTTT.

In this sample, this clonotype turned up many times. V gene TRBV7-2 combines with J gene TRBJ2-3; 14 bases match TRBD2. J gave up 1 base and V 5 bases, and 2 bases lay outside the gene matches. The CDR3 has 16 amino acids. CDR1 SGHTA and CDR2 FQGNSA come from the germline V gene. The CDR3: CASSQGLAGGTDTQYF. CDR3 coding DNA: TGTGCCAGCAGCCAGGGACTAGCGGGGGGCACAGATACGCAGTATTTT.

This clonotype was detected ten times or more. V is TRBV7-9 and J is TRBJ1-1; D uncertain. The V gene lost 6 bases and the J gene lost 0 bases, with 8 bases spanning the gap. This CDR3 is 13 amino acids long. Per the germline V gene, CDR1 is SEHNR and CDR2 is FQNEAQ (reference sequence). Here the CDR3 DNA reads TGTGCCAGCAGTGCTGCAGTGAACACTGAAGCTTTCTTT. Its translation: CASSAAVNTEAFF. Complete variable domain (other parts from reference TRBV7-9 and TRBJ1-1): DTGVSQNPRHKITKRGQNVTFRCDPISEHNRLYWYRQTLGQGPEFLTYFQNEAQLEKSRLLSDRFSAERPKGSFSTLEIQRTEQGDSAMYLCASSAAVNTEAFFGQGTRLTVV.

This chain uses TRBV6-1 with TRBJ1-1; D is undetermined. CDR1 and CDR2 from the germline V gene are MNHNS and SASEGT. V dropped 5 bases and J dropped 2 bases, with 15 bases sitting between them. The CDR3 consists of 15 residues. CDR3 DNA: TGTGCCAGCAGTTGGTCCGGAGCCATCAACACTGAAGCTTTCTTT. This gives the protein CASSWSGAINTEAFF.

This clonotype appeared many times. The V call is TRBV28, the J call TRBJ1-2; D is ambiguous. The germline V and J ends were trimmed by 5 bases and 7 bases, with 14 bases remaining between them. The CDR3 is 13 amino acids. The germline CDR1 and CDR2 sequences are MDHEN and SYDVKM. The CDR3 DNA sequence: TGTGCCAGCAGTCGCGGCGGAGGAGGTGGCTACACCTTC. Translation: CASSRGGGGGYTF.

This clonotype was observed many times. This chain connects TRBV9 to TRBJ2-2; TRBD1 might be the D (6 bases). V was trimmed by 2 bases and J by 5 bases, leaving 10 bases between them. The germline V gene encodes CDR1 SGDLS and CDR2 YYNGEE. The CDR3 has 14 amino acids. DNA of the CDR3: TGTGCCAGCAGCGTGGATCAGGGGACCGGGGAGCTGTTTTTT. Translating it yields CASSVDQGTGELFF.

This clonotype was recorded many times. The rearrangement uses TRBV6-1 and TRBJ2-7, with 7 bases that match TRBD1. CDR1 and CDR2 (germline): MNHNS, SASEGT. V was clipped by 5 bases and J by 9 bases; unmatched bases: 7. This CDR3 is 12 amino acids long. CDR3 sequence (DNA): TGTGCCAGCAGTAAATCGACAGGGAGGCAGTACTTC. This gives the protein CASSKSTGRQYF.

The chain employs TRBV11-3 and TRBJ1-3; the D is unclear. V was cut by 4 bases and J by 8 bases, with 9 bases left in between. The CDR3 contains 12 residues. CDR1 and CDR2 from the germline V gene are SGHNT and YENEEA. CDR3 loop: CASSSQGDTIYF. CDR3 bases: TGTGCCAGCAGCTCCCAAGGCGACACCATATATTTT.

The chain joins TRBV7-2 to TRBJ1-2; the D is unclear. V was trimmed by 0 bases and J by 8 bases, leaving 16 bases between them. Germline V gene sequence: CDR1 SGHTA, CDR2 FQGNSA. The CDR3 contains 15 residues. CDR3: CASSLALSGLGGYTF. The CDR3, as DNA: TGTGCCAGCAGCTTAGCGCTCTCCGGGCTAGGAGGCTACACCTTC.

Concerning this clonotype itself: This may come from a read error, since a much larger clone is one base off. CDR3 residues: CASSGPIWEKLSF. The DNA of the CDR3 is TGTGCCAGCAGTGGCCCGATCTGGGAAAAACTGTCTTTT. The chain carries TRBV12-3 or TRBV12-4 and TRBJ1-4; unclear D gene. This CDR3 has 13 amino acids.

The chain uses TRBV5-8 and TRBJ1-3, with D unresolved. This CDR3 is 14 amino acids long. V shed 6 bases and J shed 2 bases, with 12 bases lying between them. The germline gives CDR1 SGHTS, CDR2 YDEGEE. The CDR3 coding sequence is TGTGCCAGCACTGCGGTCGGGGCTGGAAACACCATATATTTT. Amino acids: CASTAVGAGNTIYF.